Each of the 6 T cell receptor beta chains below was sequenced from the same sample in a study of T cells in Graves' hyperthyroidism and ophthalmopathy. The TCR beta CDR3 regions underwent amplification using RNA transcripts as the source. Initially, a first-round RT-PCR of the TCR CDR3 employed the HTBI primer set. TCRdb processed the multiplex PCR reads anew with MiXCR; each CDR3 protein has one entry. The repertoire includes hundreds of thousands of distinct CDR3 sequences, roughly 25% of them detected once, and more than 60% sits in the top ten. The sample was blood. The origin of the receptors is a man aged 45 to 65 with Graves' hyperthyroidism.

This clonotype was seen many times. The rearrangement uses TRBV12-3 or TRBV12-4 and TRBJ2-3; a weak D match, TRBD2 (6 bases). The CDR3 sequence is 15 residues long. Trimming took off 1 base at V and 5 bases at J, with 13 bases between the two ends. The CDR3 loop reads CASSLGGNGKDTQYF. CDR3 nucleotide sequence: TGTGCCAGCAGTTTAGGCGGGAACGGGAAAGATACGCAGTATTTT.

This clonotype was detected once. The chain has TRBV18 and TRBJ2-3, with 12 bases matching TRBD2. Germline assignment: CDR1 KGHSH and CDR2 LQKENI. V gave up 6 bases and J gave up 4 bases; unmatched junction bases: 14. The CDR3 length is 18 residues. CDR3: CASSPRLAGEGSADTQYF. CDR3 coding DNA: TGTGCCAGCTCTCCCAGACTAGCGGGAGAAGGGTCGGCAGATACGCAGTATTTT.

This clonotype showed up many times. J is TRBJ2-1 and V is TRBV2; D ambiguous. Germline loops: CDR1 SNHLY, CDR2 FYNNEI. This CDR3 is 13 amino acids long. Deletions cut 2 bases from V and 4 bases from J, with 6 bases between. Written as DNA, the CDR3 is TGTGCCAGCAGTGAACGGCCTTACAATGAGCAGTTCTTC. Its protein is CASSERPYNEQFF.

Worth noting for this clonotype: A much larger clone differs by one base, so this may be a read error. The chain uses TRBV10-3 and TRBJ1-1; 8 bases align to TRBD1. Germline V gene lookup returns CDR1 ENHRY and CDR2 SYGVKD. The CDR3 totals 13 residues. V gave up 10 bases and J gave up 7 bases; unmatched junction bases: 11. CDR3 coding DNA: TGTGCCACCCATGGACAGGGCGGCATTGAAGCTTTCTTT. Amino acids: CATHGQGGIEAFF.

Many counts were recorded for this clonotype. This chain joins TRBV28 and TRBJ2-2; D remains unclear. V was shortened by 2 bases and J by 2 bases, with 15 bases between the two germline ends. The CDR3 covers 17 residues. The germline V gene encodes CDR1 MDHEN and CDR2 SYDVKM. The CDR3 nucleotides are TGTGCCAGCAGTTTAGCCGGCACAGCCAGAAACACCGGGGAGCTGTTTTTT. Translating it yields CASSLAGTARNTGELFF.

Concerning this clonotype itself: This may come from a read error, since a much larger clone is one base off. The chain has TRBV27 and TRBJ2-3, with D perhaps matching TRBD1 or TRBD2 (5 bases each). The V end lost 1 base, the J end lost 1 base, and 9 bases lay between the germline ends. This CDR3 comprises 15 residues. The germline CDR1 and CDR2 sequences are MNHEY and SMNVEV (reference sequence). CDR3 in DNA: TGTGCCAGCAGTTTATTGGGGGTTGGCACAGATACGCAGTATTTT. This codes for CASSLLGVGTDTQYF.